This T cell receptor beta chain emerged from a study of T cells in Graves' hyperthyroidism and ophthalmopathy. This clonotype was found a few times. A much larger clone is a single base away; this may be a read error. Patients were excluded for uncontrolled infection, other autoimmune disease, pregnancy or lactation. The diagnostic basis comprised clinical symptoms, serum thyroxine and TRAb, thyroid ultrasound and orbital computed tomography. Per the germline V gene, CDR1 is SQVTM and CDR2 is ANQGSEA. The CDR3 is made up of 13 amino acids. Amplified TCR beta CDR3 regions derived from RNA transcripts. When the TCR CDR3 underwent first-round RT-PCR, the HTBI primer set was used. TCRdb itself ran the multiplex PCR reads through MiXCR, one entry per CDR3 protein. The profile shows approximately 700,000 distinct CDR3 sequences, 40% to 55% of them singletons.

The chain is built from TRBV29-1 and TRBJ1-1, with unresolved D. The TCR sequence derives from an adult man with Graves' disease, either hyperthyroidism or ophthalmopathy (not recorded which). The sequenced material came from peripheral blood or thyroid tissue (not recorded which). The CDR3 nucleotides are TGCAGCGTCAAAACGACGGTGAACGCTGAAGCTTTCTTT. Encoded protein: CSVKTTVNAEAFF. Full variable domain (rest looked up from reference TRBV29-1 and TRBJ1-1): SAVISQKPSRDICQRGTSLTIQCQVDSQVTMMFWYRQQPGQSLTLIATANQGSEATYESGFVIDKFPISRPNLTFSTLTVSNMSPEDSSIYLCSVKTTVNAEAFFGQGTRLTVV.